These 2 T cell receptor beta chains were sequenced from one sample in a study of shared clonotypes between healthy human individuals. TCRdb keeps only in-frame clones here, not all; method: immunoSEQ multiplex PCR. The data show 850,000 to 1,200,000 clones, about 75% seen once. Sequenced sample: memory CD4+ T cells sorted from blood. Subset described: CD45RA-negative fraction. These receptors were obtained from a man younger than 35 in good health.

The chain combines TRBV19 with TRBJ2-1; no definite D call. The V gene lost 3 bases and the J gene lost 0 bases, with 12 bases spanning the gap. The CDR3 length is 16 residues. CDR1 is LNHDA, CDR2 SQIVND, per germline (reference sequence). The CDR3 nucleotides are TGTGCCAGTAGTATGGGGTATCCGAGCTCCTACAATGAGCAGTTCTTC. This encodes CASSMGYPSSYNEQFF.

The chain recombines TRBV20-1 with TRBJ1-6, with D unresolved. With 6 bases removed from V and 6 bases from J, the gap between germline ends came to 6 bases. CDR1 is DFQATT, CDR2 SNEGSKA, per germline (reference sequence). The length of the CDR3 is 11 residues. The CDR3 is CSAPLNSPLHF. CDR3 nucleotide sequence: TGCAGTGCCCCTCTTAATTCACCCCTCCACTTT.